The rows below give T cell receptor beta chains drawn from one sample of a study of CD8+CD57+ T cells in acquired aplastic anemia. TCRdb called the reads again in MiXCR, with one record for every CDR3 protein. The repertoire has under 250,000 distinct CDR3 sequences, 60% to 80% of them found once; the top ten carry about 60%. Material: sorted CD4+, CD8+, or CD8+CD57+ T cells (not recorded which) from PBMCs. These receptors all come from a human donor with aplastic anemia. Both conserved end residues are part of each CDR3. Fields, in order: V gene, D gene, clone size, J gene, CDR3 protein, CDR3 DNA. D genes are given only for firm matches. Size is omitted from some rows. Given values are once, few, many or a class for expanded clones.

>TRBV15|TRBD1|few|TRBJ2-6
CATKGTGLSGANVLTF
TGTGCCACCAAGGGGACAGGTTTATCTGGGGCCAACGTCCTGACTTTC
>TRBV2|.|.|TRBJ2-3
CASSRTGWMDTQYF
TGTGCCAGCAGCAGGACCGGGTGGATGGATACGCAGTATTTT
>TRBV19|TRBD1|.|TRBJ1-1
CASGGDRVATEAFF
TGTGCCTCGGGGGGGGACAGGGTGGCCACTGAAGCTTTCTTT
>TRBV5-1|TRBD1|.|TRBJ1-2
CASRVQGTEYGYTF
TGCGCCAGCAGAGTACAGGGGACTGAATATGGCTACACCTTC
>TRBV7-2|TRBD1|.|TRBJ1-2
CASSYGDRNYGYTF
TGTGCCAGCAGCTACGGGGACAGAAACTATGGCTACACCTTC
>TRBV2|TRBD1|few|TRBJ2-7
CASSVGQAEQYF
TGTGCCAGCAGTGTGGGACAGGCCGAGCAGTACTTC
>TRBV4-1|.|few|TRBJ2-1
CASSQTPPPLNEQFF
TGCGCCAGCAGCCAAACCCCCCCCCCACTCAATGAGCAGTTCTTC
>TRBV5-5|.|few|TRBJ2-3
CASSQDRTGTDTQYF
TGTGCCAGCAGCCAAGATCGGACCGGCACAGATACGCAGTATTTT
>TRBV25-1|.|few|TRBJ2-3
CASSDAGPPSDTQYF
TGTGCCAGCAGTGACGCGGGACCCCCTTCAGATACGCAGTATTTT
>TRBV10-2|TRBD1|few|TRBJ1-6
CASSDLGQGWRNSPLHF
TGCGCCAGCAGTGACCTGGGACAGGGCTGGCGTAATTCACCCCTCCACTTT
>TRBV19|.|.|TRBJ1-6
CASSMGNYSPLLF
TGTGCCAGTAGTATGGGCAACTATTCACCCCTCCTCTTT
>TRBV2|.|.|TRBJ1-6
CASLGGSYNSPLHF
TGTGCCAGCTTAGGGGGATCCTATAATTCACCCCTCCACTTT
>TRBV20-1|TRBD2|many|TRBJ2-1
CSARDFSGGASSYNEQFF
TGCAGTGCTAGAGACTTTAGCGGGGGTGCTAGCTCCTACAATGAGCAGTTCTTC
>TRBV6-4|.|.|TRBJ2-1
CASSDSIETGEQFF
TGTGCCAGCAGTGACTCGATTGAAACGGGGGAGCAGTTCTTC
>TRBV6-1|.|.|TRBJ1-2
CASSPRDGLMNGYTF
TGTGCCAGCAGTCCTCGGGACGGACTAATGAACGGCTACACCTTC
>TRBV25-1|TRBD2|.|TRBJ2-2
CASSGGTSGGPLTGELFF
TGTGCCAGCAGTGGCGGGACTAGCGGGGGGCCGTTGACCGGGGAGCTGTTTTTT
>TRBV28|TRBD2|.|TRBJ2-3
CASSPLAAGTDTQYF
TGTGCCAGCAGTCCACTAGCGGCGGGAACCGATACGCAGTATTTT
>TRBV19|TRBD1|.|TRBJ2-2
CASSIKGADGELFF
TGTGCCAGTAGTATAAAGGGGGCGGACGGGGAGCTGTTTTTT
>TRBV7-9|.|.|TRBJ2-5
CASSLKYEETQYF
TGTGCCAGCAGCTTAAAATATGAAGAGACCCAGTACTTC
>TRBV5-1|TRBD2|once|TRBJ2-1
CASSVIPSGNSYNEQFF
TGTGCCAGCAGCGTAATCCCTAGCGGGAACTCCTACAATGAGCAGTTCTTC
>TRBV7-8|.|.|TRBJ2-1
CASSLPTGTDNEQFF
TGTGCCAGCAGCTTGCCAACCGGGACGGACAATGAGCAGTTCTTC
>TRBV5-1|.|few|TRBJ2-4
CASSLEGGKNIQYF
TGCGCCAGCAGCTTGGAGGGGGGCAAAAACATTCAGTACTTC
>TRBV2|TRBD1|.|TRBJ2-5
CASSRMDRVPLQETQYF
TGTGCCAGCAGTCGGATGGACAGGGTACCATTACAAGAGACCCAGTACTTC
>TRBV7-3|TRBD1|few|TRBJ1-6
CASSRSPGTDIHNSPLHF
TGTGCCAGCAGCCGTTCTCCCGGGACAGATATACATAATTCACCCCTCCACTTT
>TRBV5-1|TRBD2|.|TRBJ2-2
CASSLTSENTGELFF
TGCGCCAGCAGCTTAACTAGCGAGAACACCGGGGAGCTGTTTTTT
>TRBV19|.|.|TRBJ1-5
CASNTGSRNQPQHF
TGTGCCAGTAACACGGGATCTCGAAATCAGCCCCAGCATTTT